This TCR beta chain came from a study of shared clonotypes between healthy human individuals. Findings and caveats of the study: Exclusively blood specimens were collected; tissue repertoires likely differ. Shared clonotypes across all four donors exceeded non-shared ones in generation probability.

About this clone: As yet, its antigen is unknown.

This table comes from immunoSEQ multiplex PCR, and its TCRdb copy is limited to in-frame clones, with some not included. The profile shows about 1.1 million clones, 75% to 80% of them singletons. Trimming removed 6 bases from V and 3 bases from J; junction bases left unmatched: 3. This CDR3 has 14 amino acids. The germline V gene has CDR1 MNHNS and CDR2 SASEGT. The sample was memory CD4+ T cells from PBMCs. The subset here: CD45RA-negative fraction. This receptor was obtained from a man younger than 30 in good health. Some clones in this sample may be carry-over from other donors' samples. V usage is TRBV6-1 and J usage is TRBJ2-7; TRBD1 aligns across 12 bases. CDR3 residues: CASRGTGGLYEQYF. DNA of the CDR3: TGTGCCAGCAGGGGGACAGGGGGCCTCTACGAGCAGTACTTC.